These T cell receptor beta chains were read from a single sample in a study of control samples from healthy donors and cancer patients. Clones were read by immunoSEQ multiplex PCR, and TCRdb kept only the in-frame ones, dropping some. This table holds 170,000 or so clones, 80% to 95% found once. Sequenced: blood. All receptors come from a woman aged 35 to 49 in good health. Both conserved end residues are part of each CDR3. The D gene is left open where the match is weak. Expanded clones are given a class, and other clones once, few, many or no size at all.

J | V | length | size | D | DNA | CDR3
TRBJ2-2 | TRBV5-1 | 15 | - | - | TGCGCCAGCAGCTTGGATGCTCCGGGTACCGGGGAGCTGTTTTTT | CASSLDAPGTGELFF
TRBJ1-2 | TRBV3-1/TRBV3-2 | 16 | - | - | TGTGCCAGCAGCCAAGACCCAAGTAGGGTGGGGTATGGCTACACCTTC | CASSQDPSRVGYGYTF
TRBJ2-7 | TRBV6-5 | 13 | - | - | TGTGCCAGCACAATGGAGGAGTTCGACGAGCAGTACTTC | CASTMEEFDEQYF
TRBJ2-7 | TRBV2 | 13 | once | TRBD1 | TGTGCCAGCAGTGGGACAGGGACCTACGAGCAGTACTTC | CASSGTGTYEQYF
TRBJ2-1 | TRBV1 | 19 | - | - | TGCACCAGCAGCCAAGGGCTAGCGGGGGGTCCCCCCATTGGTAATGAGCAGTTCTTC | CTSSQGLAGGPPIGNEQFF
TRBJ1-3 | TRBV7-6 | 17 | - | TRBD1 | TGTGCCAGCAGCTTAGGTCAGGGGGAGACCTCTGGAAACACCATATATTTT | CASSLGQGETSGNTIYF
TRBJ1-1 | TRBV6-5 | 13 | - | - | TGTGCCAGCGCCATTCACGCGGGCACTGAAGCTTTCTTT | CASAIHAGTEAFF
TRBJ1-5 | TRBV27 | 14 | - | TRBD1 | TGTGCCAGCAGTGTTGTAGGGGGCCTTCAGCCCCAGCATTTT | CASSVVGGLQPQHF
TRBJ1-2 | TRBV4-1 | 17 | - | - | TGCGCCAGCAGCCAGTTATCTCCAGGGGCACGGGAATATGGCTACACCTTC | CASSQLSPGAREYGYTF
TRBJ1-6 | TRBV19 | 17 | - | - | TGTGCCAGTATTATCTCGGTGGAGGCACTCGGGAGAGAAACCCTCCACTTT | CASIISVEALGRETLHF
TRBJ1-5 | TRBV6-5 | 13 | once | - | TGTGCCAGCAGTCAGGAAGTCGCCCAGCCCCAGCATTTT | CASSQEVAQPQHF
TRBJ2-7 | TRBV7-9 | 15 | - | - | TGTGCCAGCAGCTTAGAATTCAGGGACCCCTACGAGCAGTACTTC | CASSLEFRDPYEQYF
TRBJ1-2 | TRBV5-1 | 15 | - | TRBD1 | TGCGCCAGCAGCACAGGACAGGGATCGATTAATGGCTACACCTTC | CASSTGQGSINGYTF
TRBJ1-6 | TRBV3-1/TRBV3-2 | 16 | - | - | TGTGCCAGCAGCCAAGGGACGAGCTCCTATAATTCACCCCTCCACTTT | CASSQGTSSYNSPLHF
TRBJ1-3 | TRBV18 | 15 | once | - | TGTGCCAGCTCACCGGGACAATCGTCTGGAAACACCATATATTTT | CASSPGQSSGNTIYF
TRBJ1-5 | TRBV7-2 | 15 | once | TRBD1 | TGTGCCAGCAGCCCCCAGGGGGGGACAGGGTCGTTTCTCGTCTTT | CASSPQGGTGSFLVF
TRBJ2-1 | TRBV9 | 13 | - | - | TGTGCCAGCAGCGCCCCTAGCGACAATGAGCAGTTCTTC | CASSAPSDNEQFF
TRBJ2-1 | TRBV2 | 11 | - | - | TGTGCCAGCACCGACTATCATGAGCAGTTCTTC | CASTDYHEQFF
TRBJ1-6 | TRBV24-1 | 14 | - | - | TGTGCCACCAGTGGGACCGGCCTTCCCCGTCCCCTCCACTTT | CATSGTGLPRPLHF
TRBJ2-1 | TRBV11-3 | 16 | - | - | TGTGCCAGCAGCTTCGCCGGGACCAGGGGGGTGGATGAGCAGTTCTTC | CASSFAGTRGVDEQFF
TRBJ2-3 | TRBV3-1/TRBV3-2 | 13 | - | - | TGTGCCAGCAGCCAGGGCGCCACAGATACGCAGTATTTT | CASSQGATDTQYF
TRBJ2-3 | TRBV24-1 | 14 | - | - | TGTGCCACCAGTGATTTCCGCAGCTCAGATACGCAGTATTTT | CATSDFRSSDTQYF
TRBJ2-1 | TRBV27 | 13 | - | TRBD1 | TGTGCCAGCACCTTCAGGGGGTCAGGGGAGCAGTTCTTC | CASTFRGSGEQFF
TRBJ1-1 | TRBV14 | 15 | - | - | TGTGCCAGCAGCCAAGTATTTTTGGGTTCCGCTGAAGCTTTCTTT | CASSQVFLGSAEAFF
TRBJ1-1 | TRBV5-5 | 14 | - | - | TGTGCCAGCAGCTTGGGGCAGATAAACACTGAAGCTTTCTTT | CASSLGQINTEAFF
TRBJ2-5 | TRBV5-1 | 15 | - | TRBD1 | TGCGCCAGCACCCGCGAGGACAGGGTGCGTGAGACCCAGTACTTC | CASTREDRVRETQYF
TRBJ2-1 | TRBV4-1 | 12 | - | - | TGCGCCAGCAGCCCGACAGACAATGAGCAGTTCTTC | CASSPTDNEQFF
TRBJ2-7 | TRBV7-9 | 13 | few | TRBD2 | TGTGCCACCGAAGCGGGAGACTCCTACGAGCAGTACTTC | CATEAGDSYEQYF